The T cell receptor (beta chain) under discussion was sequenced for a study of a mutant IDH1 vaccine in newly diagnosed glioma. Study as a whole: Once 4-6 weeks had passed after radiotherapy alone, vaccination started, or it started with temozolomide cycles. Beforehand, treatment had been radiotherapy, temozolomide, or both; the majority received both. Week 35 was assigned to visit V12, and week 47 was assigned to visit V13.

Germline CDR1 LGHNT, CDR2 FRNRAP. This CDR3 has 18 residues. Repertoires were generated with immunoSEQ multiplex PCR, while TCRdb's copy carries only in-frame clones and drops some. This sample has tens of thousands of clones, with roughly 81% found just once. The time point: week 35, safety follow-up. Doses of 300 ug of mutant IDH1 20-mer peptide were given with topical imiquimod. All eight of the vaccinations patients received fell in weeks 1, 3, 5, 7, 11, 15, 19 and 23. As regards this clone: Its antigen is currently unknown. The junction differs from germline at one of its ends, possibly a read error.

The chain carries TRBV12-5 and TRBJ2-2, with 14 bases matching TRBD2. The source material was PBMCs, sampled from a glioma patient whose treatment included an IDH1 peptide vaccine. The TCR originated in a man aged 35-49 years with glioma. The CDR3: CASSFSERTSGGSGELFF. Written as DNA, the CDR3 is TGTGCTAGTAGTTTCTCAGAAAGGACTAGCGGGGGGTCCGGGGAGCTGTTTTTT.